This TCR beta chain was identified in a study of shared clonotypes between healthy human individuals. The CDR3 is made up of 15 amino acids. CDR1 SGHNT and CDR2 YENEEA come from the germline V gene. The ends lost 1 base at V and 6 bases at J; junction bases unmatched: 6. The run depth of the assay was deep. The genomic DNA of each subset was split evenly across several immunoSEQ plates. Unsorted PBMC samples were amplified in replicate PCRs containing about 300 ng DNA, tens of thousands of T cell genomes. Bulk PBMC genomic DNA spanned ten immunoSEQ deep plates. Produced via immunoSEQ multiplex PCR; TCRdb's table is partial and in-frame only. The sample has 450,000 to 550,000 clones, about four fifths seen once. There are a few counts of this clone.

The source of this sequence is a woman between 40 and 55 years old in good health. Some clones in this sample may be carry-over from other donors' samples. Sequencing input: PBMCs. The chain combines TRBV11-3 with TRBJ2-1; the match to TRBD2 covers 7 bases. In DNA form, the CDR3 reads TGTGCCAGCAGCTTAGGGGCGGGAGTACCCAATGAGCAGTTCTTC. Translating it yields CASSLGAGVPNEQFF.